The TCR beta chain under discussion was sequenced for a study of identical twins. General study results and limits: The study based its conclusions on cross-sectional statistical analysis and did not follow the same donors.

From the 5' RACE reads, TCRdb called clonotypes with MiXCR, one entry per CDR3 protein. In the table there are fewer than 500,000 distinct CDR3 sequences, about 13% of which are singletons. Comment on this clonotype: No antigen is known for it.

Germline V gene data show CDR1 as LGHNA and CDR2 as YSLEER. Trimming removed 3 bases at V and 6 bases at J, with 15 bases between. The CDR3 is made up of 15 amino acids. The data also belong to a second study, concerning yellow fever vaccine responses in identical twins.

This receptor was taken from a woman under 30 in good health. Material: CD4+ T cells sorted from blood. This chain links TRBV4-3 with TRBJ2-1; the D gene is possibly TRBD1 (5 bases). The chain's CDR3 is CASSQAQGLGNEQFF. In nucleotides, the CDR3 is TGCGCCAGCAGCCAGGCCCAGGGCCTCGGCAATGAGCAGTTCTTC.